A selection of T cell receptor beta chains follows, all from one sample in a study of T cells in Graves' hyperthyroidism and ophthalmopathy. TCRdb re-analysed the multiplex PCR reads in MiXCR, keeping a single row per CDR3 protein. This sample has about 98,000 distinct CDR3 sequences, with 35% to 50% found just once. The material sequenced was peripheral blood or thyroid tissue (not recorded which). These receptors originate from a woman aged 30 to 39 with Graves' hyperthyroidism. Both conserved end residues are part of each CDR3. Fields, in order: CDR3 length, D gene, V gene, J gene, clone size, CDR3 DNA, CDR3 protein. D genes are given only for firm matches. Some rows mark clone size as missing; the rest say once, few, many or name a class of expanded clone.

cdr3_length: 14; d_call: -; v_call: TRBV19; j_call: TRBJ1-1; clone_size: many; cdr3_nt: TGTGCCAGTCAAGAACAGGTAGCGCGCACTGAAGCTTTCTTT; cdr3_aa: CASQEQVARTEAFF
cdr3_length: 15; d_call: TRBD1; v_call: TRBV28; j_call: TRBJ2-5; clone_size: -; cdr3_nt: TGTGCCAGCAGCCTCGGGACAGGGAGTGGTGAGACCCAGTACTTC; cdr3_aa: CASSLGTGSGETQYF
cdr3_length: 14; d_call: -; v_call: TRBV13; j_call: TRBJ1-1; clone_size: many; cdr3_nt: TGTGCCAGCAGCTTAGGCGCAGGTGGCCGTGAAGCTTTCTTT; cdr3_aa: CASSLGAGGREAFF
cdr3_length: 18; d_call: -; v_call: TRBV4-1; j_call: TRBJ1-2; clone_size: many; cdr3_nt: TGCGCCAGCAGCCAAGATCTGGGGTACTCTGTTTCTAACTATGGCTACACCTTC; cdr3_aa: CASSQDLGYSVSNYGYTF
cdr3_length: 14; d_call: TRBD1; v_call: TRBV13; j_call: TRBJ2-7; clone_size: -; cdr3_nt: TGTGCCAGCAGCCCACAGGGGATCGGGCACGAGCAGTACTTC; cdr3_aa: CASSPQGIGHEQYF
cdr3_length: 16; d_call: TRBD1; v_call: TRBV19; j_call: TRBJ2-2; clone_size: many; cdr3_nt: TGTGCCAGTAGTATCCCGACAGGGCTGGGCACCGGGGAGCTGTTTTTT; cdr3_aa: CASSIPTGLGTGELFF
cdr3_length: 13; d_call: TRBD2; v_call: TRBV10-3; j_call: TRBJ2-7; clone_size: -; cdr3_nt: TGTGCCACGACTAGCGGGACCCCCTACGAGCAGTACTTC; cdr3_aa: CATTSGTPYEQYF
cdr3_length: 15; d_call: -; v_call: TRBV7-9; j_call: TRBJ2-5; clone_size: -; cdr3_nt: TGTGCCAGCAGCCCGGCGGCAGGGTACATGGAGACCCAGTGCTTC; cdr3_aa: CASSPAAGYMETQCF
cdr3_length: 14; d_call: TRBD2; v_call: TRBV20-1; j_call: TRBJ2-7; clone_size: many; cdr3_nt: TGCAGTGCACATAGCGGGAGGGCCGAGGACGAGCAGTACTTC; cdr3_aa: CSAHSGRAEDEQYF
cdr3_length: 10; d_call: TRBD1; v_call: TRBV2; j_call: TRBJ1-6; clone_size: -; cdr3_nt: TGTGCCAGTGAGGAGGGGGCCCGCCACTTT; cdr3_aa: CASEEGARHF
cdr3_length: 15; d_call: TRBD1; v_call: TRBV7-2; j_call: TRBJ1-2; clone_size: -; cdr3_nt: TGTGCCAGCAACCATATACAGGGGGCCCGGTATGGCTACACCTTC; cdr3_aa: CASNHIQGARYGYTF
cdr3_length: 14; d_call: -; v_call: TRBV2; j_call: TRBJ2-5; clone_size: -; cdr3_nt: TGTGCCAGCAGTTTACCAGGGGAGCCTGAGACCCAGTACTTC; cdr3_aa: CASSLPGEPETQYF
cdr3_length: 14; d_call: -; v_call: TRBV11-1; j_call: TRBJ2-7; clone_size: many; cdr3_nt: TGTGCCAGCAGCCTAATAAACGGAGAATGGGGGCAGTACTTC; cdr3_aa: CASSLINGEWGQYF
cdr3_length: 12; d_call: TRBD2; v_call: TRBV10-2; j_call: TRBJ2-5; clone_size: -; cdr3_nt: TGCGCCAGCAGGGTCGGGGGGGAGACCCAGTACTTC; cdr3_aa: CASRVGGETQYF
cdr3_length: 13; d_call: TRBD1; v_call: TRBV10-3; j_call: TRBJ2-7; clone_size: once; cdr3_nt: TGTGCCATCAGGGTGGGACAGACCTACGAGCAGTACTTC; cdr3_aa: CAIRVGQTYEQYF
cdr3_length: 14; d_call: -; v_call: TRBV28; j_call: TRBJ1-1; clone_size: medium-sized; cdr3_nt: TGTGCCAGCAGCCAACCGGGACTGAACACTGAAGCTTTCTTT; cdr3_aa: CASSQPGLNTEAFF
cdr3_length: 14; d_call: TRBD2; v_call: TRBV20-1; j_call: TRBJ2-7; clone_size: -; cdr3_nt: TGCAGTGCTAGCGGACTAGCGGGAGTAAACGAGCAGTACTTC; cdr3_aa: CSASGLAGVNEQYF
cdr3_length: 16; d_call: TRBD2; v_call: TRBV7-3; j_call: TRBJ2-3; clone_size: many; cdr3_nt: TGTGCCAGCAGCTTATGGGGCGGGAGGAGCACAGATACGCAGTATTTT; cdr3_aa: CASSLWGGRSTDTQYF
cdr3_length: 15; d_call: -; v_call: TRBV5-1; j_call: TRBJ2-7; clone_size: once; cdr3_nt: TGCGCCAGGAGCTTGGGGCCGTCTTTCCCCTACGAGCAGTACTTC; cdr3_aa: CARSLGPSFPYEQYF
cdr3_length: 15; d_call: -; v_call: TRBV18; j_call: TRBJ1-1; clone_size: few; cdr3_nt: TGTGCCAGCTCACTAAGTACGGGAGGGCGAACTGAAGCTTTCTTT; cdr3_aa: CASSLSTGGRTEAFF
cdr3_length: 18; d_call: TRBD2; v_call: TRBV7-8; j_call: TRBJ2-7; clone_size: -; cdr3_nt: TGTGCCAGCAGCCCTACTAGCGGGAGGACGGGGAGCTCCTACGAGCAGTACTTC; cdr3_aa: CASSPTSGRTGSSYEQYF
cdr3_length: 13; d_call: -; v_call: TRBV5-1; j_call: TRBJ2-7; clone_size: many; cdr3_nt: TGCGCCAGCAGCTTGTCAGGGAAAGGCGAGCAGTACTTC; cdr3_aa: CASSLSGKGEQYF
cdr3_length: 13; d_call: TRBD2; v_call: TRBV5-1; j_call: TRBJ2-7; clone_size: -; cdr3_nt: TGCGCCAGCAGCCATAGCGGGAGCTACGAGCAGTACTTC; cdr3_aa: CASSHSGSYEQYF
cdr3_length: 13; d_call: -; v_call: TRBV30; j_call: TRBJ2-7; clone_size: many; cdr3_nt: TGTGCCTGGATGGGCCGAAATGGGGTCGAGCAGTACTTC; cdr3_aa: CAWMGRNGVEQYF
cdr3_length: 14; d_call: TRBD1; v_call: TRBV5-1; j_call: TRBJ2-7; clone_size: -; cdr3_nt: TGCGCCAGCAGTTTGGACAGGGGTCACTACGAGCAGTACTTC; cdr3_aa: CASSLDRGHYEQYF
cdr3_length: 14; d_call: -; v_call: TRBV3-1; j_call: TRBJ1-5; clone_size: many; cdr3_nt: TGTGCCAGCAGCCAAGTCCCTGGGACCAAGCCCCAGCATTTT; cdr3_aa: CASSQVPGTKPQHF
cdr3_length: 15; d_call: TRBD2; v_call: TRBV5-1; j_call: TRBJ2-5; clone_size: many; cdr3_nt: TGCGCCAGCAGCTTGCATCAGCGGGAGGGTGAGACCCAGTACTTC; cdr3_aa: CASSLHQREGETQYF
cdr3_length: 15; d_call: -; v_call: TRBV15; j_call: TRBJ1-1; clone_size: many; cdr3_nt: TGTGCCACCAGCCCCCAGGGGTGGGATCACACTGAAGTTTTCTTT; cdr3_aa: CATSPQGWDHTEVFF
cdr3_length: 16; d_call: -; v_call: TRBV5-4; j_call: TRBJ1-1; clone_size: -; cdr3_nt: TGTGCCAGCAGGCGCGGGTGTCCCGCTGGGAACACTGAAGCTTTCTTC; cdr3_aa: CASRRGCPAGNTEAFF
cdr3_length: 13; d_call: -; v_call: TRBV20-1; j_call: TRBJ1-1; clone_size: once; cdr3_nt: TGCAGTGCTAGGGGGGGCGCGAGCACTGAGGCTTTCTTT; cdr3_aa: CSARGGASTEAFF
cdr3_length: 16; d_call: -; v_call: TRBV6-1; j_call: TRBJ2-6; clone_size: many; cdr3_nt: TGTGCCAGCAATCCGGGCAGGCAAGCTGGGGCCAACGTCCTGACTTTC; cdr3_aa: CASNPGRQAGANVLTF
cdr3_length: 14; d_call: -; v_call: TRBV20-1; j_call: TRBJ1-2; clone_size: few; cdr3_nt: TGCAGTGCTAGAGATCGACAGTTAGCCTATGGCTACACCTTC; cdr3_aa: CSARDRQLAYGYTF
cdr3_length: 11; d_call: -; v_call: TRBV30; j_call: TRBJ2-2; clone_size: many; cdr3_nt: TGTGCCTGGAGTGCCACCGGGGAGCTGTTTTTT; cdr3_aa: CAWSATGELFF
cdr3_length: 15; d_call: TRBD1; v_call: TRBV20-1; j_call: TRBJ2-5; clone_size: -; cdr3_nt: TGCAGTGCGCGAGGCCCGGACAGGCGCCAAGAGACCCAGTACTTC; cdr3_aa: CSARGPDRRQETQYF
cdr3_length: 15; d_call: TRBD1; v_call: TRBV27; j_call: TRBJ2-2; clone_size: many; cdr3_nt: TGTGCCAGCAGTACCGGGACAGGGTTTGGTGGGGAGCTGTTTTTT; cdr3_aa: CASSTGTGFGGELFF
cdr3_length: 15; d_call: TRBD2; v_call: TRBV10-3; j_call: TRBJ2-7; clone_size: -; cdr3_nt: TGTGCCATCAGTGCTTATCGGACTAGCAGCTACGAGCAGTACTTC; cdr3_aa: CAISAYRTSSYEQYF
cdr3_length: 18; d_call: -; v_call: TRBV7-8; j_call: TRBJ2-2; clone_size: -; cdr3_nt: TGTGCCAGCAGCTCACCCCAAACGACTGGCGGGCCTAAGTGGGAGCTGTTTTTT; cdr3_aa: CASSSPQTTGGPKWELFF
cdr3_length: 15; d_call: -; v_call: TRBV6-5; j_call: TRBJ1-1; clone_size: many; cdr3_nt: TGTGCCAGCAGTTTGGGTTGGACAGAAGAAACTGAAGCTTTCTTT; cdr3_aa: CASSLGWTEETEAFF
cdr3_length: 13; d_call: -; v_call: TRBV5-1; j_call: TRBJ1-2; clone_size: many; cdr3_nt: TGCGCCAGCAGCTTTAGGGCCAGCTATGGCTACACCTTC; cdr3_aa: CASSFRASYGYTF
cdr3_length: 13; d_call: -; v_call: TRBV11-2; j_call: TRBJ1-1; clone_size: many; cdr3_nt: TGTGCCAGCAGCACAAGGACAGAGACTGAAGCTTTCTTT; cdr3_aa: CASSTRTETEAFF
cdr3_length: 11; d_call: -; v_call: TRBV30; j_call: TRBJ1-1; clone_size: -; cdr3_nt: TGTGCCTGGAGTGTCAGGGGTCCGGCTTTCTTT; cdr3_aa: CAWSVRGPAFF
cdr3_length: 13; d_call: -; v_call: TRBV29-1; j_call: TRBJ1-3; clone_size: -; cdr3_nt: TGCAGCGTTTGGGCAGACTCTGGAAACACCATATATTTT; cdr3_aa: CSVWADSGNTIYF
cdr3_length: 11; d_call: -; v_call: TRBV20-1; j_call: TRBJ2-3; clone_size: many; cdr3_nt: TGCAGTGCAATTTCTCCAGATACGCAGTGTTTT; cdr3_aa: CSAISPDTQCF
cdr3_length: 12; d_call: -; v_call: TRBV7-9; j_call: TRBJ1-2; clone_size: many; cdr3_nt: TGTGCCAGCTCCCGCGGGGACTATGGCTACACCTTC; cdr3_aa: CASSRGDYGYTF
cdr3_length: 17; d_call: TRBD2; v_call: TRBV7-6; j_call: TRBJ2-7; clone_size: -; cdr3_nt: TGTGCCAGCAGCTTAGGGACTAGCGGGTCGAGGCCTCCCGAGCAGTACTTC; cdr3_aa: CASSLGTSGSRPPEQYF
cdr3_length: 14; d_call: TRBD1; v_call: TRBV7-2; j_call: TRBJ1-6; clone_size: -; cdr3_nt: TGTGCCAGCAGCTCGCTGACAGGGGATTCACCCCTCCACTTT; cdr3_aa: CASSSLTGDSPLHF
cdr3_length: 16; d_call: TRBD2; v_call: TRBV10-3; j_call: TRBJ2-5; clone_size: many; cdr3_nt: TGTGCCATCAGTGAGTTGCGCGGGAGGGCCGAGAAGACCCAGTACTTC; cdr3_aa: CAISELRGRAEKTQYF
cdr3_length: 13; d_call: -; v_call: TRBV20-1; j_call: TRBJ1-5; clone_size: -; cdr3_nt: TGCAGTGCCATCTGGGGGGTGGATCAGCCCCAGCATTTT; cdr3_aa: CSAIWGVDQPQHF
cdr3_length: 14; d_call: TRBD1; v_call: TRBV7-6; j_call: TRBJ1-2; clone_size: -; cdr3_nt: TGTGCCAGCAGCCTTGGACAGGGGCAGGATGGCTACACCTTC; cdr3_aa: CASSLGQGQDGYTF
cdr3_length: 14; d_call: -; v_call: TRBV19; j_call: TRBJ1-1; clone_size: many; cdr3_nt: TGTGCCAGTATCGGGTGGGGGCCGAACACTGAAGCTTTCTTT; cdr3_aa: CASIGWGPNTEAFF
cdr3_length: 16; d_call: TRBD1; v_call: TRBV10-3; j_call: TRBJ2-6; clone_size: many; cdr3_nt: TGTGCCATCAGTGAGCCGGACAGGGCTGGGGCCAACGTCCTGACTTTC; cdr3_aa: CAISEPDRAGANVLTF
cdr3_length: 15; d_call: -; v_call: TRBV12-3/TRBV12-4; j_call: TRBJ1-5; clone_size: many; cdr3_nt: TGTGCCAGCAGTGGGGCCAGTTCGAGCAATCAGCCCCAGCATTTT; cdr3_aa: CASSGASSSNQPQHF
cdr3_length: 14; d_call: -; v_call: TRBV30; j_call: TRBJ1-1; clone_size: many; cdr3_nt: TGTGCCTGTCAGACGGGACATATGAACACTGAAGCTTTCTTT; cdr3_aa: CACQTGHMNTEAFF
cdr3_length: 14; d_call: -; v_call: TRBV10-2; j_call: TRBJ1-6; clone_size: few; cdr3_nt: TGCGCCAGCAGTGAGTCAGGGGGAAATTCACCCCTCCACTTT; cdr3_aa: CASSESGGNSPLHF
cdr3_length: 18; d_call: TRBD1; v_call: TRBV15; j_call: TRBJ2-7; clone_size: -; cdr3_nt: TGTGCCGCCAGCAGCCTATTCGGGACAGGGGGTTCATCCTACGAGCAGTACTTC; cdr3_aa: CAASSLFGTGGSSYEQYF
cdr3_length: 14; d_call: TRBD1; v_call: TRBV10-3; j_call: TRBJ1-4; clone_size: -; cdr3_nt: TGTGCCATCAGTCCGGGACAGGGGAGTGAAGAACTGTTTTTT; cdr3_aa: CAISPGQGSEELFF
cdr3_length: 12; d_call: -; v_call: TRBV12-3/TRBV12-4; j_call: TRBJ2-5; clone_size: -; cdr3_nt: TGTGCCAGCAGGGGGGGCGTGGAGACCCAGTACTTC; cdr3_aa: CASRGGVETQYF